The 3 T cell receptor beta chains listed next were all sequenced from one sample in a study of cytomegalovirus exposure and HLA in healthy donors. The PCR was carried out with 60 Vbeta primers and 13 Jbeta primers. Profiling relied on immunoSEQ multiplex PCR, and the TCRdb table lists in-frame clones only, not all of them. The repertoire holds some 130,000 clones, with around 80% as singletons. The sequenced material came from PBMCs. These receptors were obtained from a woman between 50 and 59 years old in good health and CMV-seronegative.

The chain has TRBV11-2 and TRBJ2-7; D gene ambiguous. V lost 1 base to trimming and J lost 2 bases, with 9 bases between them. Germline-derived CDR1 and CDR2 are SGHAT and FQNNGV. CDR3 length: 14 amino acids. The CDR3 bases are TGTGCCAGCAGCTTAGGGCCAGTGGCCTACGAGCAGTACTTC. It codes for CASSLGPVAYEQYF. Combining the CDR3 with reference TRBV11-2 and TRBJ2-7 gives the whole variable domain EAGVAQSPRYKIIEKRQSVAFWCNPISGHATLYWYQQILGQGPKLLIQFQNNGVVDDSQLPKDRFSAERLKGVDSTLKIQPAKLEDSAVYLCASSLGPVAYEQYFGPGTRLTVT.

This sequence joins TRBV2 and TRBJ1-2; D is unresolved. Per germline, CDR1 SNHLY and CDR2 FYNNEI. There are 12 residues in the CDR3. Trimming took off 3 bases at V and 5 bases at J, with 7 bases between the two ends. This CDR3 reads CASSDGFYGYTF. CDR3 nucleotide sequence: TGTGCCAGCAGTGACGGTTTTTATGGCTACACCTTC.

The chain has TRBV15 and TRBJ1-1; 7 bases are shared with TRBD1. J gave up 1 base and V 7 bases, and 6 bases lay outside the gene matches. In germline, CDR1 is LNHNV, CDR2 YYDKDF (reference sequence). This CDR3 has 14 residues. DNA for the CDR3: TGTGCCACCACCAGGGGGGGTTCGAACACTGAAGCTTTCTTT. Its protein product is CATTRGGSNTEAFF.